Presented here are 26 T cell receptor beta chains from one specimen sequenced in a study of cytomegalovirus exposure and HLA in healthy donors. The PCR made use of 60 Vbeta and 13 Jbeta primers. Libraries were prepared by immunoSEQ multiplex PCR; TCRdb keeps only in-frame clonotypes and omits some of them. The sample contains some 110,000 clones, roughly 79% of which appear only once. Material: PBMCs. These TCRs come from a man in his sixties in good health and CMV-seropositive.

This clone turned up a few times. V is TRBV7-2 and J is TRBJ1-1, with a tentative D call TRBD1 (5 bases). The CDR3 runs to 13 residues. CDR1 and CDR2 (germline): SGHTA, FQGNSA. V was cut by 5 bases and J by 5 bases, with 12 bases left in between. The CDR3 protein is CASSPGGETEAFF. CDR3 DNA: TGTGCCAGCAGCCCCGGGGGGGAAACTGAAGCTTTCTTT.

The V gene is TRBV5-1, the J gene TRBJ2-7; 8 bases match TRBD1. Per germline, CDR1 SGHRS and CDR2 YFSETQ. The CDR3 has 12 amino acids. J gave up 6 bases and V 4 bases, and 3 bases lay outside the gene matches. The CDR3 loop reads CASSPDRGEQYF. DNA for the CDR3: TGCGCCAGCAGCCCCGACAGGGGCGAGCAGTACTTC.

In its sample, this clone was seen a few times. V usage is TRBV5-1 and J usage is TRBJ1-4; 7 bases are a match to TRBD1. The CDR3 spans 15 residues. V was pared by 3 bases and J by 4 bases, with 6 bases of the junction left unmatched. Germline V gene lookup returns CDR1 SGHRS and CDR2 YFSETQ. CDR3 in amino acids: CASSSRQGSNEKLFF. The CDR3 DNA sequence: TGCGCCAGCAGCTCCCGACAGGGAAGTAATGAAAAACTGTTTTTT. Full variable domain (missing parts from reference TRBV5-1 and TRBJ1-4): KAGVTQTPRYLIKTRGQQVTLSCSPISGHRSVSWYQQTPGQGLQFLFEYFSETQRNKGNFPGRFSGRQFSNSRSEMNVSTLELGDSALYLCASSSRQGSNEKLFFGSGTQLSVL.

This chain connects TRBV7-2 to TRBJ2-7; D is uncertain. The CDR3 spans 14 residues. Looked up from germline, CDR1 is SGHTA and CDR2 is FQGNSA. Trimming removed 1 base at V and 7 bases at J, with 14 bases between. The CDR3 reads CASSLVSGTGEQYF. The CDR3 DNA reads TGTGCCAGCAGCTTAGTGTCCGGAACCGGGGAGCAGTACTTC. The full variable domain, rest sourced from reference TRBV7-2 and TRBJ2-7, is GAGVSQSPSNKVTEKGKDVELRCDPISGHTALYWYRQSLGQGLEFLIYFQGNSAPDKSGLPSDRFSAERTGGSVSTLTIQRTQQEDSAVYLCASSLVSGTGEQYFGPGTRLTVT.

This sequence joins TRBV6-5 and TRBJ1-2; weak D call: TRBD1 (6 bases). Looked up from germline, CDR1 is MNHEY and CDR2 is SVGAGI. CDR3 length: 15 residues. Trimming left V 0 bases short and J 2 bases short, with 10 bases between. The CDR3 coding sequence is TGTGCCAGCAGTTACTCGATACAGGGAAACTATGGCTACACCTTC. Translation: CASSYSIQGNYGYTF.

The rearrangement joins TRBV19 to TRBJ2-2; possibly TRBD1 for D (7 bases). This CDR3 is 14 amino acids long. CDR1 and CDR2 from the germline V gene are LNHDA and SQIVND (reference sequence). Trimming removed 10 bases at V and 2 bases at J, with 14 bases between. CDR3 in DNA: TGTGCCACGGGGGACAGATTAAACACCGGGGAGCTGTTTTTT. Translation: CATGDRLNTGELFF.

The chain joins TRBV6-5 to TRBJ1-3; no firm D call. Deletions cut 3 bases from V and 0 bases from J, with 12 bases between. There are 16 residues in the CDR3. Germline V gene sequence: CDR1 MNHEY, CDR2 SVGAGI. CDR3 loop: CASSYSSGASGNTIYF. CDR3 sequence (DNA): TGTGCCAGCAGTTATTCTTCGGGAGCCTCTGGAAACACCATATATTTT.

The CDR3 DNA follows: TGTGCCAGCAGCGCCCCCGGCGGGGGTTCTAATTCACCCCTCCACTTT. It specifies CASSAPGGGSNSPLHF. The rearrangement uses TRBV5-4 and TRBJ1-6; tentative D call: TRBD1 (5 bases). The CDR3 consists of 16 residues. Trimming took 4 bases from V and 6 from J, leaving 17 bases between them. Germline CDR1 is SGHNT and CDR2 is YYREEE (reference sequence).

The CDR3 DNA reads TGTGCCAGCAGTTCGCCGGGACAGGGGTTTGATACGCAGTATTTT. Translating it yields CASSSPGQGFDTQYF. The rearrangement joins TRBV6-5 to TRBJ2-3, with 10 nucleotides matching TRBD1. Germline CDR1 reads MNHEY; CDR2 reads SVGAGI. V lost 4 bases and J lost 6; bases outside the gene matches: 7. The CDR3 has 15 amino acids.

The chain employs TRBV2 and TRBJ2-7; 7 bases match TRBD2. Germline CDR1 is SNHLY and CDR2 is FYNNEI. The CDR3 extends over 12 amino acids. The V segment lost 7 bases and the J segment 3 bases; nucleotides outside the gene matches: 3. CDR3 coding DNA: TGTGCCAGCACCTCGGGAGGCTACGAGCAGTACTTC. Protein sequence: CASTSGGYEQYF. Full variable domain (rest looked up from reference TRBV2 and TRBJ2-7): EPEVTQTPSHQVTQMGQEVILRCVPISNHLYFYWYRQILGQKVEFLVSFYNNEISEKSEIFDDQFSVERPDGSNFTLKIRSTKLEDSAMYFCASTSGGYEQYFGPGTRLTVT.

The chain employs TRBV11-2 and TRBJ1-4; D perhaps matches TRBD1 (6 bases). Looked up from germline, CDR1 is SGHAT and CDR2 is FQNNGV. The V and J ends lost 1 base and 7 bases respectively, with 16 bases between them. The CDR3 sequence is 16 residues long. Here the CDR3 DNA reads TGTGCCAGCAGCTTAGGGTGGGGGGGCGCGAGTGAAAAACTGTTTTTT. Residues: CASSLGWGGASEKLFF.

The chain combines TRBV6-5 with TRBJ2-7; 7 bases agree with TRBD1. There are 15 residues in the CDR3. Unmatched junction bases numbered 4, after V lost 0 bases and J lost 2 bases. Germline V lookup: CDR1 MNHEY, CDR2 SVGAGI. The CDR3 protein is CASSYSTGVPYEQYF. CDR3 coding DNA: TGTGCCAGCAGTTACTCCACAGGGGTGCCCTACGAGCAGTACTTC.

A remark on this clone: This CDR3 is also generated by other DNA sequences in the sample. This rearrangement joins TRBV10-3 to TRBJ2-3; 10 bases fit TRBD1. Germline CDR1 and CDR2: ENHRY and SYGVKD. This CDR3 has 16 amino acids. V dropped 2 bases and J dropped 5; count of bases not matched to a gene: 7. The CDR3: CAISEVERTGGDTQYF. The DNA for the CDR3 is TGTGCCATCAGTGAGGTGGAGCGGACAGGGGGAGATACGCAGTATTTT.

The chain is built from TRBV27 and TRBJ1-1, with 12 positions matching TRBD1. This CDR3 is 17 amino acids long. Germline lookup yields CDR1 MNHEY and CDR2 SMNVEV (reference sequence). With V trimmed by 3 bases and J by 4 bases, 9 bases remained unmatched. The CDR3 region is CASSLARGTGGPTEAFF. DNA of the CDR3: TGTGCCAGCAGTTTGGCCCGCGGGACAGGGGGCCCCACTGAAGCTTTCTTT.

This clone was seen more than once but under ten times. The CDR3 DNA sequence: TGTGCCAGCAGTTTGTACCCTAGCATTTCACCCCTCCACTTT. Its translation: CASSLYPSISPLHF. This chain uses TRBV27 with TRBJ1-6; D ambiguous. The CDR3 totals 14 residues. CDR1 is MNHEY, CDR2 SMNVEV, per germline (reference sequence). Trimming pared 3 bases from V and 9 bases from J, leaving 12 bases between.

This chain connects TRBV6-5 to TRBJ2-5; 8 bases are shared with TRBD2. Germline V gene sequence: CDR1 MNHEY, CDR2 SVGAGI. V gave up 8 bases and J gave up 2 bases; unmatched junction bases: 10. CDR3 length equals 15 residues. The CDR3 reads CASFNSGGAQETQYF. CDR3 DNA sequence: TGTGCCAGCTTTAACTCCGGGGGGGCGCAAGAGACCCAGTACTTC.

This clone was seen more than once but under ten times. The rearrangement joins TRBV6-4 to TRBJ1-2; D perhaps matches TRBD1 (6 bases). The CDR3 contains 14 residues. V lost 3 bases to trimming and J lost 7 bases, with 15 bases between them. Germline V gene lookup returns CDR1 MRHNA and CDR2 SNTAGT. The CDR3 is CASSDGTMGVGYTF. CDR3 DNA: TGTGCCAGCAGTGATGGGACAATGGGAGTTGGCTACACCTTC.

The CDR3: CASSLNGQGNNSPLHF. CDR3 bases: TGTGCCAGCAGCTTAAACGGACAGGGAAACAATTCACCCCTCCACTTT. The chain recombines TRBV7-9 with TRBJ1-6; TRBD1 aligns across 8 bases. Losses at the gene ends were 2 bases for V and 7 bases for J; bases not matched to a gene: 7. Germline values: CDR1 SEHNR, CDR2 FQNEAQ (reference sequence). The CDR3 runs to 16 residues.

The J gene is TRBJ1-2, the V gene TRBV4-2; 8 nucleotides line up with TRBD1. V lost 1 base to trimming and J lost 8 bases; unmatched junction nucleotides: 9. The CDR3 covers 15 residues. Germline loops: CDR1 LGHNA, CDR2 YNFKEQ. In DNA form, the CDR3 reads TGTGCCAGCAGCCAAGTAGGACAGGGCTCTGAAGGCTACACCTTC. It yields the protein CASSQVGQGSEGYTF.

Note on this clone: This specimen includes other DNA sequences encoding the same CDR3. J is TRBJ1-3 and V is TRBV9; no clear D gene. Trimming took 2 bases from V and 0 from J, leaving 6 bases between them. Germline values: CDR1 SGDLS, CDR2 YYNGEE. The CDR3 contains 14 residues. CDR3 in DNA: TGTGCCAGCAGCGTCAGTGGCTCTGGAAACACCATATATTTT. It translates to CASSVSGSGNTIYF.

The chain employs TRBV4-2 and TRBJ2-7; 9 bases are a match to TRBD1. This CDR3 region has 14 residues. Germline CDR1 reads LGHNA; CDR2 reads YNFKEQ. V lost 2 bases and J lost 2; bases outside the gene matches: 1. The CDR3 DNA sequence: TGTGCCAGCAGCCAAAGGACAGGGGCCTACGAGCAGTACTTC. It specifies CASSQRTGAYEQYF.

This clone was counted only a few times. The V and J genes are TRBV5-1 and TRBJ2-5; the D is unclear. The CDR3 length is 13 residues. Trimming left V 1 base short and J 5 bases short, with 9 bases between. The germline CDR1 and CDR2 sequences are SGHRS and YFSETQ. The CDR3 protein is CASSLWSAETQYF. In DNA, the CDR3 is TGCGCCAGCAGCTTGTGGAGCGCCGAGACCCAGTACTTC.

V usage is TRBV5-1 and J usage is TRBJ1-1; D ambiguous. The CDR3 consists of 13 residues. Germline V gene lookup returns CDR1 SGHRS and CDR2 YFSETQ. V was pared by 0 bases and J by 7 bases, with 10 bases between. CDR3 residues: CASSLGVSGEAFF. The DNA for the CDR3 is TGCGCCAGCAGCTTGGGAGTCAGCGGTGAAGCTTTCTTT. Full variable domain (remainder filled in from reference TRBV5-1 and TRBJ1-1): KAGVTQTPRYLIKTRGQQVTLSCSPISGHRSVSWYQQTPGQGLQFLFEYFSETQRNKGNFPGRFSGRQFSNSRSEMNVSTLELGDSALYLCASSLGVSGEAFFGQGTRLTVV.

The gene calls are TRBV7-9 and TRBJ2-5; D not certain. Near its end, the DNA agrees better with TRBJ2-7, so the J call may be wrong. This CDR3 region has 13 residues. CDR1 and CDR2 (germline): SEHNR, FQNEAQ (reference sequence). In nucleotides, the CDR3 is TGTGCCAGCACCCTGGCAGGTTCCTACGAGCAGTACTTC. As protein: CASTLAGSYEQYF.

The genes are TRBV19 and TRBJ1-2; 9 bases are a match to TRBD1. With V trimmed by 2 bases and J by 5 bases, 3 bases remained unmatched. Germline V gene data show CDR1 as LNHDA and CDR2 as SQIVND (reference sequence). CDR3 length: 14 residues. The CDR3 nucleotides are TGTGCCAGTAGTATACTGGACAGGGGATATGGCTACACCTTC. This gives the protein CASSILDRGYGYTF.

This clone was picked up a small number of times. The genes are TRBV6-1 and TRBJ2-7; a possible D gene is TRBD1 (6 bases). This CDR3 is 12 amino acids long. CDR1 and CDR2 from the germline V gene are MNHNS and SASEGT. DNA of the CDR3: TGTGCTTCCTTAGGGGGAACGGGCGAGCAGTACTTC. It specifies CASLGGTGEQYF.